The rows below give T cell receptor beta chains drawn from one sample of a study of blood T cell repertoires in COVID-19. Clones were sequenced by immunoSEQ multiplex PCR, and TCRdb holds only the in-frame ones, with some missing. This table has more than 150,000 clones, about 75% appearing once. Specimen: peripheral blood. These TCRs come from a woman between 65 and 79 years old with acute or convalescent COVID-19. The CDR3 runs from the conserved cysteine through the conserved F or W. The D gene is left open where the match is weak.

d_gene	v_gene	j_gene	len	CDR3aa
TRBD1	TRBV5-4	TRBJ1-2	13	CASSFGTGYGYTF
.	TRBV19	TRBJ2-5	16	CASSIWVRGNGETQYF
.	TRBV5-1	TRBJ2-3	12	CASNDGLDTQYF
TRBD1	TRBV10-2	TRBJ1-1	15	CASTRNRGGDTEAFF
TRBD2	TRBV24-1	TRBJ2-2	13	CATGGDWAGELFF
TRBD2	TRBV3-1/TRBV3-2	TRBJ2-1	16	CASSPLGLAGVVEQFF
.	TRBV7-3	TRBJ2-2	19	CASSLRPNLGSGDTGELFF
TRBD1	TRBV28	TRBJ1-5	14	CASRIGQGGQPQHF
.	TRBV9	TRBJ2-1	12	CASSVGYAEQFF
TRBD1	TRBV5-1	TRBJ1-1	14	CASSGGQGGTEAFF
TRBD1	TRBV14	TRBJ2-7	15	CASSQDRQGVYEQYF
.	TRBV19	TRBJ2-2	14	CASSIGHETGELFF
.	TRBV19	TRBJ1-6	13	CASSPNGNSPLHF
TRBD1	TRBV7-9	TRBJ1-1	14	CASSSGQGNTEAFF
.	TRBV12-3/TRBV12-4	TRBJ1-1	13	CASSQGTPIEAFF
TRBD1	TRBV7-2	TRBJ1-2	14	CASTADRSAYGYTF
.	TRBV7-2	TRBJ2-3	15	CASSLGVSGSDTQYF
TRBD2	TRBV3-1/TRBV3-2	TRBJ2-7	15	CASRSLAGVSYEQYF
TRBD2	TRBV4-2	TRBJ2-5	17	CASSQEELAGGGETQYF
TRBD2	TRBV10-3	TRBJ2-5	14	CAISALAGAETQYF
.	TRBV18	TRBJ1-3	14	CASSPGAGGNTIYF
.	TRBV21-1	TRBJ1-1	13	CASSNPRNTEAFF
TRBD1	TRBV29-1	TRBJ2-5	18	CRGAGDRDRGRNQETQYF
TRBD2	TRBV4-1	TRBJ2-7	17	CASSQAVAGGSSYEQYF
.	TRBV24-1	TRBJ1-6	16	CATSDLRAVGRSPLHF
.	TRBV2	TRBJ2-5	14	CASSETRGQETQYF
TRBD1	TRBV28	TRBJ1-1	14	CASGTGGFSAEAFF
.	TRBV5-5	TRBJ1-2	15	CASSSTGDRLYGYTF
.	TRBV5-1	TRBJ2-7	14	CASSLGSGTGEQYF
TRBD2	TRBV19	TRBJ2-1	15	CASSKTSGRSDEQFF
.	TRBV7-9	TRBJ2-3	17	CASSLTGGAGSTDTQYF
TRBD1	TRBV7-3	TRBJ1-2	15	CASSRTGQPYYGYTF
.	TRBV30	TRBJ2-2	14	CAWRGAAGTGELFF
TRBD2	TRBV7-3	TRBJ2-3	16	CASSLRPAGVADTQYF
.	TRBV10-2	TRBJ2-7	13	CASSEPPNYEQYF
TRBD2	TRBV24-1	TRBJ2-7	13	CAGGGPADHEQYF
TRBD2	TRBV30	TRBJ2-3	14	CASRTSGSTDTQYF
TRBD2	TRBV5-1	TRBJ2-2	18	CASSLEGAGTPSTGELFF
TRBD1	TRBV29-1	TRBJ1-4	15	CSVELQGAGNEKLFF
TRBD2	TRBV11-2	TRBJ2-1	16	CASSQSPSASGYEQFF
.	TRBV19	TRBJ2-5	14	CASTQRGGGETQYF
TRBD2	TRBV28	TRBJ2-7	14	CASTSSGSSYEQYF
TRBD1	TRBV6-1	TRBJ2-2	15	CASSEVDRAPWELFF
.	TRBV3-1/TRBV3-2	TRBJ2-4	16	CASSQRSNYGKNIQYF
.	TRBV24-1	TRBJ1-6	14	CATSDDNEISPLHF
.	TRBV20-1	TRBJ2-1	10	CSAVYNEQFF
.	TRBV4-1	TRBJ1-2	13	CASSQWRRGGYTF
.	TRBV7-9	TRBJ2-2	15	CASSLAPAGTGELFF
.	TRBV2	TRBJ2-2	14	CASKQGTNTGELFF